The 24 T cell receptor beta chains reported below all come from one sample, sequenced in a study of human T cells and chemical hapten exposure. TCRdb re-analysed the RACE reads in MiXCR, keeping a single row per CDR3 protein. In the table there are roughly 160,000 distinct CDR3 sequences, more than 14% of which are singletons. Time point here: patch test 1, 2 weeks after DPC sensitization. Treatment defined: therapeutic diphenylcyclopropenone sensitization with weekly scalp DPC. The sequences come from whole blood, collected in connection with sensitization to the hapten diphenylcyclopropenone (DPC). These receptors all come from a woman in her twenties or thirties with alopecia areata. Some clones in this sample may be carry-over from other donors' samples.

The rearrangement links TRBV20-1 to TRBJ2-3; TRBD2 matches at 14 bases. Germline CDR1 is DFQATT and CDR2 is SNEGSKA (reference sequence). V lost 6 bases, J lost 6 bases, and 5 bases stayed unmatched. The CDR3 loop spans 14 amino acids. The CDR3 DNA is TGCAGTGCGACGGGACTAGCGGGAGTCGATACGCAGTATTTT. It is translated as CSATGLAGVDTQYF.

In its sample, this clonotype was seen many times. The chain has TRBV28 and TRBJ2-2; D call uncertain. Germline loops: CDR1 MDHEN, CDR2 SYDVKM. The CDR3 spans 14 residues. Trimming stripped 2 bases from V and 6 bases from J, with 10 bases between. Here the CDR3 reads CASSLVMEPGELFF. The DNA for the CDR3 is TGTGCCAGCAGTTTAGTGATGGAGCCCGGGGAGCTGTTTTTT.

This chain links TRBV12-3 or TRBV12-4 with TRBJ2-1; D possibly uses TRBD1 or TRBD2 (5 bases each). The germline V and J ends were trimmed by 4 bases and 9 bases, with 10 bases remaining between them. The CDR3 covers 12 residues. DNA for the CDR3: TGTGCCAGCAGTTGGACGGGGACTGAGCAGTTCTTC. Its translation: CASSWTGTEQFF.

This clonotype turned up a few times. The gene calls are TRBV5-1 and TRBJ2-7; either TRBD1 or TRBD2 may fit D (5 bases each). Germline CDR1 is SGHRS and CDR2 is YFSETQ. The CDR3 extends over 14 amino acids. V shed 1 base and J shed 2 bases, with 10 bases lying between them. In DNA, the CDR3 is TGCGCCAGCAGCTTGTTGAGGGGAACCTACGAGCAGTACTTC. Amino acid sequence: CASSLLRGTYEQYF.

This clonotype has ten or more counts. The chain has TRBV7-8 and TRBJ2-7; 8 nucleotides align to TRBD1. This CDR3 is 16 amino acids long. V was clipped by 7 bases and J by 3 bases; unmatched bases: 14. Germline V gene sequence: CDR1 SGHVS, CDR2 FQNEAQ. CDR3 DNA sequence: TGTGCCAGCACCCCCCTGGGACAGGCCCTTGTCTACGAGCAGTACTTC. Its protein is CASTPLGQALVYEQYF.

The CDR3 bases are TGTGCCAGCAGTTTCCACTATAGCAATCAGCCCCAGCATTTT. Amino acids: CASSFHYSNQPQHF. This chain joins TRBV27 and TRBJ1-5; no definite D call. The CDR3 spans 14 residues. Germline CDR1 MNHEY, CDR2 SMNVEV (reference sequence). V shed 3 bases and J shed 0 bases, with 6 bases lying between them.

This clonotype was seen only a few times. CDR3 sequence reads: CASSTDQETQYF. CDR3 DNA sequence: TGTGCCAGCTCGACAGACCAAGAGACCCAGTACTTC. This chain connects TRBV7-9 to TRBJ2-5; a weak D match, TRBD1 (5 bases). Trimming cost V 8 bases and J 0 bases, with 7 bases left between them. The CDR3 covers 12 residues. The germline gives CDR1 SEHNR, CDR2 FQNEAQ (reference sequence).

The table lists this clonotype with a few counts. This rearrangement joins TRBV5-5 to TRBJ2-7; 7 bases are a match to TRBD2. CDR1 is SGHKS, CDR2 YYEKEE, per germline (reference sequence). The V gene end was trimmed by 4 bases and the J gene end by 7 bases; junction bases not matched to a gene: 11. CDR3 length: 14 amino acids. CDR3 bases: TGTGCCAGCAGCCTGGGGGTAGGGACTACGGAGCAGTACTTC. Its translation: CASSLGVGTTEQYF.

V gene TRBV14 combines with J gene TRBJ1-5, with a weak D call TRBD1 (6 bases). This CDR3 spans 18 amino acids. V dropped 2 bases and J dropped 2 bases, with 19 bases sitting between them. CDR1 is SGHDN, CDR2 FVKESK, per germline. CDR3 sequence reads: CASSQSSRRTERNQPQHF. The CDR3 nucleotides read TGTGCCAGCAGCCAATCCTCCCGGAGGACAGAACGCAATCAGCCCCAGCATTTT.

This clonotype was found a few times. The J gene is TRBJ2-3, the V gene TRBV20-1; D is undetermined. The CDR3 extends over 15 amino acids. The V gene's germline CDR1 is DFQATT and CDR2 SNEGSKA (reference sequence). Trimming removed 0 bases from V and 0 bases from J, with 10 bases in between. The CDR3 DNA is TGCAGTGCTAGAGATCTTCGGCAGAGCACAGATACGCAGTATTTT. Its protein product is CSARDLRQSTDTQYF.

The genes are TRBV20-1 and TRBJ1-5; no clear D gene. This CDR3 region has 12 residues. The V gene's germline CDR1 is DFQATT and CDR2 SNEGSKA (reference sequence). The V end lost 5 bases, the J end lost 1 base, and 6 bases lay between the germline ends. The CDR3 region is CSAGGSNQPQHF. The DNA for the CDR3 is TGCAGTGCTGGCGGGAGCAATCAGCCCCAGCATTTT.

The J gene is TRBJ1-2, the V gene TRBV4-2, with D possibly being TRBD1 (6 bases). The CDR3 has 15 residues. CDR1 and CDR2 (germline): LGHNA, YNFKEQ. V shed 2 bases and J shed 8 bases, with 18 bases lying between them. CDR3 amino acids: CASSQYLTGSGGYTF. The CDR3 DNA reads as TGTGCCAGCAGCCAATATCTTACAGGGAGTGGGGGCTACACCTTC.

This clonotype was observed at least ten times. This chain joins TRBV6-5 and TRBJ2-2; D tentatively reads TRBD1 or TRBD2 (5 bases each). CDR3 length: 15 amino acids. Germline lookup yields CDR1 MNHEY and CDR2 SVGAGI. V lost 6 bases and J lost 6, with 17 bases in between. CDR3 sequence (DNA): TGTGCCAGCAGCCTGTTGTGGTCGGGACCCGGGGAGCTGTTTTTT. Protein sequence: CASSLLWSGPGELFF.

In the case of this clonotype: The germline gene is not matched at one end of the junction; a read error may be the cause. V usage is TRBV19 and J usage is TRBJ1-1; TRBD1 matches at 9 bases. The germline CDR1 and CDR2 sequences are LNHDA and SQIVND (reference sequence). CDR3 size: 19 residues. Here the CDR3 reads CARRPSPGQGITIQTEASF. CDR3 bases: TGTGCCAGACGACCCTCCCCGGGACAGGGAATAACCATCCAGACTGAAGCTTCCTTT.

The V and J genes are TRBV9 and TRBJ1-2; 8 bases agree with TRBD1. V lost 0 bases to trimming and J lost 4 bases; unmatched junction nucleotides: 5. The CDR3 length is 15 residues. The V gene's germline CDR1 is SGDLS and CDR2 YYNGEE. CDR3 bases: TGTGCCAGCAGCGTAGAGCAGGGGGCGGTCTATGGCTACACCTTC. As protein: CASSVEQGAVYGYTF.

Details on this clonotype: At one of its ends the junction is not consistent with the germline gene, which may arise from a read error. CDR3 coding DNA: TGCGCCGGCAGCCAAGACCGCCAGGGGGTGGTGGGGTTGCACTTT. Protein sequence: CAGSQDRQGVVGLHF. The V and J genes are TRBV4-3 and TRBJ1-6, with 7 bases identical to TRBD1. Germline values: CDR1 LGHNA, CDR2 YSLEER. This CDR3 spans 15 amino acids.

The chain recombines TRBV12-3 or TRBV12-4 with TRBJ2-7, with D possibly TRBD2 on 5 matching bases. There are 12 residues in the CDR3. V was clipped by 3 bases and J by 6 bases, with 9 bases between them. DNA of the CDR3: TGTGCCAGCAGTTTGTTCGAGGGCGAGCAGTACTTC. Its translation: CASSLFEGEQYF.

The sample holds many counts of this clonotype. This chain joins TRBV10-1 and TRBJ2-7; D gene ambiguous. V was shortened by 4 bases and J by 0 bases, with 7 bases between the two germline ends. This CDR3 spans 13 amino acids. Germline V gene sequence: CDR1 WNHNN, CDR2 SYGVQD (reference sequence). This chain's CDR3 is CASSAASSYEQYF. The CDR3 region has the DNA TGCGCCAGCAGTGCGGCTAGCTCCTACGAGCAGTACTTC.

There are a few counts of this clonotype. The V gene is TRBV24-1, the J gene TRBJ2-5; D is ambiguous. Germline-derived CDR1 and CDR2 are KGHDR and SFDVKD. The ends were cut back, 2 bases at V and 5 bases at J, with 11 bases in the middle. The CDR3 runs 14 residues. This chain's CDR3 is CATSDSRTVETQYF. In DNA, the CDR3 is TGTGCCACCAGTGATTCTCGGACCGTCGAGACCCAGTACTTC.

This clonotype turned up a few times. The chain uses TRBV6-5 and TRBJ1-1; 8 bases agree with TRBD1. V was clipped by 6 bases and J by 1 base; unmatched bases: 10. The CDR3 is 16 amino acids. The germline CDR1 and CDR2 sequences are MNHEY and SVGAGI. The CDR3 reads CASRLTGAGRNTEAFF. In nucleotides, the CDR3 is TGTGCCAGCAGGCTGACAGGGGCGGGGAGGAACACTGAAGCTTTCTTT.

J is TRBJ2-3 and V is TRBV5-4; D might be TRBD1 (6 bases). Germline V CDR1 and CDR2: SGHNT, YYREEE (reference sequence). The CDR3 extends over 17 amino acids. V dropped 0 bases and J dropped 2 bases, with 16 bases sitting between them. The CDR3 protein is CASSLGQEYSYTDTQYF. Here the CDR3 DNA reads TGTGCCAGCAGCTTGGGACAGGAATATTCCTACACAGATACGCAGTATTTT.

The table lists this clonotype with a few counts. The gene calls are TRBV5-4 and TRBJ2-2; 10 nucleotides line up with TRBD1. Germline V CDR1 and CDR2: SGHNT, YYREEE (reference sequence). V trimming: 7 bases; J trimming: 7 bases; junction bases outside the gene matches: 10. This CDR3 is 15 amino acids long. The CDR3, as DNA: TGTGCCAGCCAAGTTGGGACAGGGGCTAGCGGGGAGCTGTTTTTT. Protein product: CASQVGTGASGELFF.

The chain couples TRBV4-3 to TRBJ2-3, with 7 bases aligning to TRBD2. Germline lookup yields CDR1 LGHNA and CDR2 YSLEER. The CDR3 spans 15 residues. V gave up 4 bases and J gave up 10 bases; unmatched junction bases: 14. CDR3 DNA sequence: TGCGCCAGCAGCCTGGATCTACTAGCGCGCTCAGCGCAGTATTTT. Protein: CASSLDLLARSAQYF.

This rearrangement joins TRBV5-6 to TRBJ1-5, with D perhaps TRBD1 (5 bases). V was shortened by 0 bases and J by 5 bases, with 12 bases between the two germline ends. The CDR3 covers 15 residues. The germline V gene encodes CDR1 SGHDT and CDR2 YYEEEE. The CDR3 here is CASSLARGGDQPQHF. DNA of the CDR3: TGTGCCAGCAGCTTGGCCCGCGGGGGGGATCAGCCCCAGCATTTT.